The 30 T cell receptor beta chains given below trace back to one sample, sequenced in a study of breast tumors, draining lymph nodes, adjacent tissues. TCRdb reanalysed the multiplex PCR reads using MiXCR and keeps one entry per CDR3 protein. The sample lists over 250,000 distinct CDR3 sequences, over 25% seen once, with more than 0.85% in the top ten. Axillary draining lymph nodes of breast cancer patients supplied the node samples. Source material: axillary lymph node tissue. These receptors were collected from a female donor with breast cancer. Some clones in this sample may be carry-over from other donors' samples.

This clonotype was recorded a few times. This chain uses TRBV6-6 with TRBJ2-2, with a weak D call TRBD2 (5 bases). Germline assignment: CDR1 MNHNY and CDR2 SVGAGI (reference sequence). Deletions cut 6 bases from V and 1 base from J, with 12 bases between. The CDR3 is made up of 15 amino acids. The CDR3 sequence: CASRPTSLNTGELFF. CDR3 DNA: TGTGCCAGCAGACCCACTAGTTTGAACACCGGGGAGCTGTTTTTT.

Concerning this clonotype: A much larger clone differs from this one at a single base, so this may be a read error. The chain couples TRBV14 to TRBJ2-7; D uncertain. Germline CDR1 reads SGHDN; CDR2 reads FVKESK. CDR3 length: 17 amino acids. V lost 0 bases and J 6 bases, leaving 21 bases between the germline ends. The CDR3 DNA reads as TGTGCCAGCAGCCAAGAGGGCTTAGAGACGTTGGCCTCCGAGCAGTACTTC. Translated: CASSQEGLETLASEQYF.

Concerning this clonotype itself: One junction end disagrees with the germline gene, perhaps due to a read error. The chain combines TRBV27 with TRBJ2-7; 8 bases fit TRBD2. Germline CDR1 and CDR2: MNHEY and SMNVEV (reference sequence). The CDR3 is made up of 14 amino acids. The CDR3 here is CAGSSGLASYEQYF. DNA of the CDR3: TGTGCCGGCAGCTCAGGACTAGCCAGCTACGAGCAGTACTTC.

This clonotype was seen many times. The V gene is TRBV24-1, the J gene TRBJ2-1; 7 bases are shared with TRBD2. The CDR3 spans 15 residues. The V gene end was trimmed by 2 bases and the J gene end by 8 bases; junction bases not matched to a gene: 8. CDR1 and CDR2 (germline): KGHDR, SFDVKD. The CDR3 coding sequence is TGTGCCACCAGTGATTGGACTAGACGCGCTGATGAGCAGTTCTTC. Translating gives CATSDWTRRADEQFF.

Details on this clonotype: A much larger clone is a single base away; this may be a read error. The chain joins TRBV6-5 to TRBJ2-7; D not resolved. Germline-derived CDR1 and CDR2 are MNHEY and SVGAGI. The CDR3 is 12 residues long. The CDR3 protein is CASRGDPYERYF. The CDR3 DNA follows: TGTGCCAGCCGAGGCGACCCCTACGAGCGGTACTTC.

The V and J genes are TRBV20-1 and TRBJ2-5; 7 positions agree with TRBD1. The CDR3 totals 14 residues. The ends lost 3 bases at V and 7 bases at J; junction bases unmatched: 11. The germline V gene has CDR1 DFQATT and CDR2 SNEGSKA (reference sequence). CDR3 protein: CSARSYRGGGTQYF. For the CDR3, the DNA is TGCAGTGCTAGGAGCTACAGGGGCGGAGGGACCCAGTACTTC.

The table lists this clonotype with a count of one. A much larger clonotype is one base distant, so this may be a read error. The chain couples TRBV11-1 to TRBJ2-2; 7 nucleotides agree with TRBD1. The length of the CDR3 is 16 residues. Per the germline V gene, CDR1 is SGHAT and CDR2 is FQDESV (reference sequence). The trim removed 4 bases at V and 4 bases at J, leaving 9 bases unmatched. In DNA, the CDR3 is TGTGCCAGCAGCTCTCTACGGGACAGACGCACCGGGGAGCTGTTTTTT. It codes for CASSSLRDRRTGELFF.

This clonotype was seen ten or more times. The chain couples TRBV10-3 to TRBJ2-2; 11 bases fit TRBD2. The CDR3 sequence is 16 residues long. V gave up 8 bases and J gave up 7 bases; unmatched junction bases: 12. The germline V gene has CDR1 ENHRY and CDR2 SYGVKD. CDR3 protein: CAIGQGSGRADGELFF. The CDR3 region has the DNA TGTGCCATCGGACAGGGTAGCGGGAGGGCCGACGGGGAGCTGTTTTTT.

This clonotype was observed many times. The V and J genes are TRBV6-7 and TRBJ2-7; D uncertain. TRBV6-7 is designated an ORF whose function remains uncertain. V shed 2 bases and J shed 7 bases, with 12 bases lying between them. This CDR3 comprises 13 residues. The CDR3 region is CASSYRAAWEQYF. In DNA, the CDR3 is TGTGCCAGCAGTTACAGGGCAGCGTGGGAGCAGTACTTC.

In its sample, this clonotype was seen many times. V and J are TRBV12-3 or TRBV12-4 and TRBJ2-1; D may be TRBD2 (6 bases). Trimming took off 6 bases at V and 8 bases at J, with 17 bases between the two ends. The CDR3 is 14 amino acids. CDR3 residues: CASRGSGFGHEQFF. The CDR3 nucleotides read TGTGCCAGCAGGGGGAGCGGGTTCGGCCATGAGCAGTTCTTC.

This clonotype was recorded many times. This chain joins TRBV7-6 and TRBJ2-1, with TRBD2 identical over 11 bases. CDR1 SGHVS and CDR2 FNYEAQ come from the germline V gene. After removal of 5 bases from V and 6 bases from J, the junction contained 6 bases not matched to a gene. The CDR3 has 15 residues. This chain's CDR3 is CASSRTSGSPNEQFF. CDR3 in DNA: TGTGCCAGCAGCCGAACTAGCGGGAGCCCCAATGAGCAGTTCTTC.

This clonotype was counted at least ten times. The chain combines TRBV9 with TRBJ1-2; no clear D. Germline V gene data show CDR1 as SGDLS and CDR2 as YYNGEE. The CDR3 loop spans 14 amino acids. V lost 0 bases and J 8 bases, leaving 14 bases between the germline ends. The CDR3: CASSVAGEARGYTF. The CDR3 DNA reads TGTGCCAGCAGCGTAGCCGGGGAGGCGAGGGGCTACACCTTC.

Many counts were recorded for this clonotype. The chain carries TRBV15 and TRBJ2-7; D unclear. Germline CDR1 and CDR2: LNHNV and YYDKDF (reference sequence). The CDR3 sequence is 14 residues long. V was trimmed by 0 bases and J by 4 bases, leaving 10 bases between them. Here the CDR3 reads CATSREGKEYEQYF. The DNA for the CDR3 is TGTGCCACCAGCAGAGAGGGCAAAGAATACGAGCAGTACTTC.

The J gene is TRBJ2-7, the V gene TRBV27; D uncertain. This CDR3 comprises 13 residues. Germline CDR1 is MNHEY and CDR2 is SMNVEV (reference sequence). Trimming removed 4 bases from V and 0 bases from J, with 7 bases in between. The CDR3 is CASSYTSSYEQYF. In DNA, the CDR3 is TGTGCCAGCAGTTACACGAGCTCCTACGAGCAGTACTTC.

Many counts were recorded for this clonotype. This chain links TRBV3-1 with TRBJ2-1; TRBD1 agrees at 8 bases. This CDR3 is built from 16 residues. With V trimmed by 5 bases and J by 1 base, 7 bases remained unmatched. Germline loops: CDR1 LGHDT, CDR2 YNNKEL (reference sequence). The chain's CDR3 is CASSSQGVGSYNEQFF. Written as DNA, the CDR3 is TGTGCCAGCAGCTCACAGGGGGTGGGATCCTACAATGAGCAGTTCTTC.

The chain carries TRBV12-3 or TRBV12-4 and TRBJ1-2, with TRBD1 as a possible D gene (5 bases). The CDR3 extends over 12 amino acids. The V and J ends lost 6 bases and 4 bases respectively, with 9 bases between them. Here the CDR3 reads CASSPGPYGYTF. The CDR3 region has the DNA TGTGCCAGCAGCCCGGGGCCCTATGGCTACACCTTC.

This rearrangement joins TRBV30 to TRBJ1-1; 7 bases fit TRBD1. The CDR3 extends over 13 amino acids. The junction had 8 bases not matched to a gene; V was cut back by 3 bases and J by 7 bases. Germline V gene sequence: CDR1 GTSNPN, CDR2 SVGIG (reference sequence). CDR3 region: CAWRGGGGGEAFF. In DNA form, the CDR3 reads TGTGCCTGGAGAGGGGGAGGGGGCGGTGAAGCTTTCTTT. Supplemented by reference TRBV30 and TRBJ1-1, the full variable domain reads SQTIHQWPATLVQPVGSPLSLECTVEGTSNPNLYWYRQAAGRGLQLLFYSVGIGQISSEVPQNLSASRPQDRQFILSSKKLLLSDSGFYLCAWRGGGGGEAFFGQGTRLTVV.

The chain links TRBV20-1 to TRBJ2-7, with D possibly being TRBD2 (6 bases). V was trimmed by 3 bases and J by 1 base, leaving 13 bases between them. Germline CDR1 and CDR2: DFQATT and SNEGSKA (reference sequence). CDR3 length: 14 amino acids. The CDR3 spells CSASPAGGSYEQYF. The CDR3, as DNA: TGCAGTGCTAGTCCGGCAGGAGGGTCCTACGAGCAGTACTTC.

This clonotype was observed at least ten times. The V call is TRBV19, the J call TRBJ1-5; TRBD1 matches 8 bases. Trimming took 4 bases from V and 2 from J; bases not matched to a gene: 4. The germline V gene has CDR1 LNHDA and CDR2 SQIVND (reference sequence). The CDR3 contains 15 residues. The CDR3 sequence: CASSTTGVGNQPQHF. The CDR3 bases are TGTGCCAGTAGTACGACAGGGGTAGGCAATCAGCCCCAGCATTTT. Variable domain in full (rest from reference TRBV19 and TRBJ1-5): DGGITQSPKYLFRKEGQNVTLSCEQNLNHDAMYWYRQDPGQGLRLIYYSQIVNDFQKGDIAEGYSVSREKKESFPLTVTSAQKNPTAFYLCASSTTGVGNQPQHFGDGTRLSIL.

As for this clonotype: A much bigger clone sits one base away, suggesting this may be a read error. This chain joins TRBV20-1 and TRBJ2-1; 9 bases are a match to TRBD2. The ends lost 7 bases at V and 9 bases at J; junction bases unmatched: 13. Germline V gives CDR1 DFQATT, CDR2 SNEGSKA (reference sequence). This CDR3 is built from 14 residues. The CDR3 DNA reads TGCAGTGGACTGAGCGCTAGCGGGGACACTGAGCAGTTCTTC. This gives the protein CSGLSASGDTEQFF.

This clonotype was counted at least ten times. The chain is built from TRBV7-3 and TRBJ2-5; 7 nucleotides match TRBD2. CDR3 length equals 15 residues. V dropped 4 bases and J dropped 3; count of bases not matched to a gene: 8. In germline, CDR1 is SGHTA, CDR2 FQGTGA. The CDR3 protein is CASSSSGSIKETQYF. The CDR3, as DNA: TGTGCCAGCAGCTCTAGCGGAAGTATCAAAGAGACCCAGTACTTC.

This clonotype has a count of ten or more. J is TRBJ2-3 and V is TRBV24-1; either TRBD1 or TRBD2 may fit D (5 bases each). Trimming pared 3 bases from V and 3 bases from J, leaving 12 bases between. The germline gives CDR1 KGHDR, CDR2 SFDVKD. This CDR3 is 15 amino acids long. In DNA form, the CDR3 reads TGTGCCACCAGTGATGGAGGCAGGGTAACAGATACGCAGTATTTT. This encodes CATSDGGRVTDTQYF.

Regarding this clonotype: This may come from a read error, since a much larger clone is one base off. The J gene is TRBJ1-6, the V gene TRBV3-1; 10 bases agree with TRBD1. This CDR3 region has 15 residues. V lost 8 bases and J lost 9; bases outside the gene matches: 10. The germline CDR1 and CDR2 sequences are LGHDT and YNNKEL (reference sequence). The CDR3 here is CASGGSGTGVSPLHF. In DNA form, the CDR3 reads TGTGCCAGCGGCGGATCCGGGACAGGGGTTTCACCCCTCCACTTT.

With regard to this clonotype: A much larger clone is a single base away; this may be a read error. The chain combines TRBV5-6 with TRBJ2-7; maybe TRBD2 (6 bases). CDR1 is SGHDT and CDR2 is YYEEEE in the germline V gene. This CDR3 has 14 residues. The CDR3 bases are TGTGCCAGCAGCTTGGTCGGGAGTATCTACGAGCAGCACTTC. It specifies CASSLVGSIYEQHF.

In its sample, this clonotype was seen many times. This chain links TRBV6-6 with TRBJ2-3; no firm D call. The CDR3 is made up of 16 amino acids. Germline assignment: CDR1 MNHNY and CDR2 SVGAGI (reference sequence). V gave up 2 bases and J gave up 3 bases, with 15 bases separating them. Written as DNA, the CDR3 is TGTGCCAGCAGTTACGGTCTAGAGGCTCTGACAGATACGCAGTATTTT. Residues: CASSYGLEALTDTQYF.

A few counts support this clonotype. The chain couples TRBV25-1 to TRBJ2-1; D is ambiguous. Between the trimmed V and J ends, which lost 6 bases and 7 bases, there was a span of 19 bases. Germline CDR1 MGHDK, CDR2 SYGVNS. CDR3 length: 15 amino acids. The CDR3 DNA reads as TGTGCCAGCAGGCTCCGGGCCCCCCGGTGGAATGAGCAGTTCTTC. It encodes CASRLRAPRWNEQFF.

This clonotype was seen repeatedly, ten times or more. The CDR3 bases are TGTGCCAGCAGCCCAAGTTCCGGGACAGGAGAGACCCAGTACTTC. Protein sequence: CASSPSSGTGETQYF. The V and J genes are TRBV4-2 and TRBJ2-5, with TRBD1 identical over 8 bases. Trimming at V came to 4 bases and at J to 4 bases, leaving 8 bases not matched to a gene. The CDR3 has 15 amino acids. Germline CDR1 and CDR2: LGHNA and YNFKEQ.

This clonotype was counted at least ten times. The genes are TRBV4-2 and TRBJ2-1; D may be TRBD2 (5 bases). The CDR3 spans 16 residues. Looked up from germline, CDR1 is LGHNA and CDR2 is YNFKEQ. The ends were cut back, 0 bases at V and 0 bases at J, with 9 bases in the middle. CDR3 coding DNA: TGTGCCAGCAGCCAAGAAGCGGAGATCTCCTACAATGAGCAGTTCTTC. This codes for CASSQEAEISYNEQFF.

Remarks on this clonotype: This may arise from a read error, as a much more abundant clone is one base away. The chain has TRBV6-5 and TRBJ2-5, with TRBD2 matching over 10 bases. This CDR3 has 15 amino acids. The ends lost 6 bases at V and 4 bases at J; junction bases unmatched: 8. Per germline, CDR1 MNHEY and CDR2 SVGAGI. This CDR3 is CASRYLAGVGETQYF. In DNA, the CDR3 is TGTGCCAGCAGATACCTAGCGGGAGTGGGAGAGACCCAGTACTTC.

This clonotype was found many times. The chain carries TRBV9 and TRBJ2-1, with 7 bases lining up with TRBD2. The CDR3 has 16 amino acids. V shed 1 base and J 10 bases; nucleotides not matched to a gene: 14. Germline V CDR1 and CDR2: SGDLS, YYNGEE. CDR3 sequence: CASSVSPQKLATEQFF. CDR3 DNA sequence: TGTGCCAGCAGCGTATCTCCCCAAAAACTAGCGACCGAGCAGTTCTTC.